These 21 T cell receptor beta chains were all obtained from the same sample, sequenced in a study of T cell changes during pregnancy in multiple sclerosis. Sequenced by immunoSEQ multiplex PCR; TCRdb stores in-frame clones only, minus some. The data hold about 59,000 clones, with around 93% observed a single time. The source material was peripheral blood, sampled in the first trimester of pregnancy. These receptors all come from a female donor with multiple sclerosis, enrolled in a pregnancy study.

This rearrangement joins TRBV4-2 to TRBJ2-7; D is ambiguous. Germline-derived CDR1 and CDR2 are LGHNA and YNFKEQ. The CDR3 is 13 amino acids. Between the trimmed V and J ends, which lost 4 bases and 3 bases, there was a span of 10 bases. The CDR3 spells CASSPSPGYEQYF. CDR3 nucleotides: TGTGCCAGCAGCCCTTCTCCGGGCTACGAGCAGTACTTC.

V usage is TRBV5-1 and J usage is TRBJ2-1, with 10 bases that match TRBD2. CDR3 size: 14 residues. CDR1 and CDR2 from the germline V gene are SGHRS and YFSETQ. V shed 8 bases and J 5 bases; nucleotides not matched to a gene: 7. The CDR3 loop is CASRGLAVDNEQFF. The CDR3 DNA reads TGCGCCAGTCGAGGACTAGCGGTAGACAATGAGCAGTTCTTC.

The V call is TRBV18, the J call TRBJ2-5; TRBD1 aligns across 7 bases. CDR1 and CDR2 (germline): KGHSH, LQKENI. The J segment lost 2 bases and the V segment lost 6 bases, leaving 3 bases of the junction unmatched. This CDR3 is built from 13 residues. This CDR3 reads CASSGTEQETQYF. CDR3 bases: TGTGCCAGCTCCGGGACAGAGCAAGAGACCCAGTACTTC.

This sequence joins TRBV2 and TRBJ1-2, with 8 bases aligning to TRBD1. The V gene end was trimmed by 7 bases and the J gene end by 7 bases; junction bases not matched to a gene: 14. Germline V CDR1 and CDR2: SNHLY, FYNNEI. The CDR3 has 15 amino acids. Written as DNA, the CDR3 is TGTGCCAGCACATCTTCTTGGGGGACAGGAGGTGGCTACACCTTC. This gives the protein CASTSSWGTGGGYTF. Full variable domain (rest looked up from reference TRBV2 and TRBJ1-2): EPEVTQTPSHQVTQMGQEVILRCVPISNHLYFYWYRQILGQKVEFLVSFYNNEISEKSEIFDDQFSVERPDGSNFTLKIRSTKLEDSAMYFCASTSSWGTGGGYTFGSGTRLTVV.

The chain has TRBV30 and TRBJ1-2, with D possibly TRBD1 on 6 matching bases. The V gene lost 0 bases and the J gene lost 6 bases, with 11 bases spanning the gap. This CDR3 is 13 amino acids long. The germline gives CDR1 GTSNPN, CDR2 SVGIG (reference sequence). CDR3 amino acids: CAWSVGGGHGYTF. CDR3 bases: TGTGCCTGGAGTGTAGGCGGGGGCCATGGCTACACCTTC.

The chain employs TRBV11-2 and TRBJ1-1, with 7 positions matching TRBD1. With 3 bases clipped from V and 2 bases from J, the junction kept 9 bases outside the gene matches. The CDR3 totals 16 residues. Germline loops: CDR1 SGHAT, CDR2 FQNNGV. For the CDR3, the DNA is TGTGCCAGCAGCTTTACCTTCGGGACAGCTAACACTGAAGCTTTCTTT. Translating it yields CASSFTFGTANTEAFF.

This clone showed up just a few times. V and J are TRBV13 and TRBJ1-1; D ambiguous. Germline V gives CDR1 PRHDT, CDR2 FYEKMQ (reference sequence). V dropped 3 bases and J dropped 0 bases, with 8 bases sitting between them. There are 14 residues in the CDR3. The CDR3 here is CASSLGSVNTEAFF. CDR3 sequence (DNA): TGTGCCAGCAGCTTGGGGAGCGTGAACACTGAAGCTTTCTTT.

CDR3 nucleotide sequence: TGTGCCAGCAGTGATTTTCTAGGACCACTGGCGGGGGCCCAGTACTTC. Encoded protein: CASSDFLGPLAGAQYF. The chain joins TRBV25-1 to TRBJ2-5; 7 nucleotides match TRBD2. Germline CDR1 is MGHDK and CDR2 is SYGVNS. With V trimmed by 3 bases and J by 9 bases, 16 bases remained unmatched. The CDR3 runs to 16 residues.

The V gene is TRBV6-6, the J gene TRBJ2-7; 9 nucleotides line up with TRBD1. There are 14 residues in the CDR3. Trimming at V came to 4 bases and at J to 1 base, leaving 2 bases not matched to a gene. Germline CDR1 reads MNHNY; CDR2 reads SVGAGI (reference sequence). This CDR3 reads CASSWTGESYEQYF. The DNA for the CDR3 is TGTGCCAGCAGTTGGACAGGGGAGTCCTACGAGCAGTACTTC.

The chain recombines TRBV28 with TRBJ2-1, with TRBD2 matching over 7 bases. V lost 2 bases to trimming and J lost 6 bases; unmatched junction nucleotides: 4. This CDR3 is 14 amino acids long. Germline V lookup: CDR1 MDHEN, CDR2 SYDVKM. The CDR3 bases are TGTGCCAGCAGTTTAGCGGGAGAAGCCAATGAGCAGTTCTTC. This translates into CASSLAGEANEQFF.

CDR3 sequence (DNA): TGTGCCAGCAGTACCCTAGCGGGCCCGAAAGGGGAGCAGTACTTC. Its translation is CASSTLAGPKGEQYF. The chain carries TRBV6-5 and TRBJ2-7; 8 bases map to TRBD2. The trim removed 5 bases at V and 7 bases at J, leaving 13 bases unmatched. This CDR3 is 15 amino acids long. Germline-derived CDR1 and CDR2 are MNHEY and SVGAGI.

This clone has just one count. V and J are TRBV10-2 and TRBJ2-7; 14 bases line up with TRBD2. J gave up 5 bases and V 6 bases, and 3 bases lay outside the gene matches. There are 14 residues in the CDR3. Looked up from germline, CDR1 is WSHSY and CDR2 is SAAADI. The CDR3 coding sequence is TGCGCCAGCAGGACTAGCGGGAGGGCCCACGAGCAGTACTTC. It is translated as CASRTSGRAHEQYF.

The chain recombines TRBV6-5 with TRBJ2-7; 7 nucleotides match TRBD1. V lost 8 bases and J lost 1; bases outside the gene matches: 8. Germline assignment: CDR1 MNHEY and CDR2 SVGAGI. This CDR3 spans 14 amino acids. This CDR3 reads CASPTRQGSYEQYF. CDR3 DNA: TGTGCCAGCCCTACGAGACAGGGTTCCTACGAGCAGTACTTC.

This rearrangement joins TRBV7-6 to TRBJ2-1; the D is unclear. The CDR3 contains 12 residues. Germline-derived CDR1 and CDR2 are SGHVS and FNYEAQ. The germline V and J ends were trimmed by 5 bases and 7 bases, with 9 bases remaining between them. DNA for the CDR3: TGTGCCAGCAGCCCGCTCGGGAATGAGCAGTTCTTC. Its translation is CASSPLGNEQFF.

The rearrangement links TRBV4-1 to TRBJ2-7; possibly TRBD1 for D (5 bases). The length of the CDR3 is 15 residues. V gave up 4 bases and J gave up 3 bases, with 16 bases separating them. CDR1 and CDR2 (germline): MGHRA, YSYEKL. CDR3 sequence reads: CASSPKTSTVYEQYF. In nucleotides, the CDR3 is TGCGCCAGCAGCCCGAAAACCTCGACAGTCTACGAGCAGTACTTC.

This clone is a singleton in its sample. This chain links TRBV7-8 with TRBJ1-1, with 9 bases aligning to TRBD1. The germline V gene has CDR1 SGHVS and CDR2 FQNEAQ. CDR3 length: 15 residues. The V gene end was trimmed by 3 bases and the J gene end by 3 bases; junction bases not matched to a gene: 5. CDR3: CASSFPTGGDTEAFF. The CDR3 nucleotides read TGTGCCAGCAGCTTCCCGACAGGGGGGGACACTGAAGCTTTCTTT.

In DNA, the CDR3 is TGTGCCAGCAGCTTGGCTGGGACATCCTCCTACGAGCAGTACTTC. Translated: CASSLAGTSSYEQYF. The rearrangement uses TRBV5-5 and TRBJ2-7; D may be TRBD1 (6 bases). Germline CDR1 SGHKS, CDR2 YYEKEE (reference sequence). V shed 0 bases and J shed 0 bases, with 10 bases lying between them. This CDR3 is built from 15 residues.

The chain has TRBV5-6 and TRBJ2-7, with TRBD1 matching over 8 bases. V dropped 1 base and J dropped 4; count of bases not matched to a gene: 7. CDR3 length equals 15 residues. CDR1 is SGHDT, CDR2 YYEEEE, per germline. As DNA, the CDR3 is TGTGCCAGCAGCTTGTTATCAGGGGGCGGTTACGAGCAGTACTTC. Protein product: CASSLLSGGGYEQYF.

About this clone itself: Other DNA sequences in this sample translate to the same CDR3. J is TRBJ1-2 and V is TRBV6-5, with 11 bases that match TRBD1. The germline V gene has CDR1 MNHEY and CDR2 SVGAGI. The CDR3 has 16 residues. The V segment lost 2 bases and the J segment 4 bases; nucleotides outside the gene matches: 6. DNA for the CDR3: TGTGCCAGCAGTTACAGTCGGACAGGGGGCGGCTATGGCTACACCTTC. Encoded protein: CASSYSRTGGGYGYTF.

The J gene is TRBJ2-2, the V gene TRBV19, with 7 nucleotides matching TRBD1. CDR3 length equals 14 residues. Per the germline V gene, CDR1 is LNHDA and CDR2 is SQIVND (reference sequence). The trim removed 6 bases at V and 8 bases at J, leaving 9 bases unmatched. CDR3 sequence: CASREGGISGELFF. CDR3 bases: TGTGCCAGTAGGGAAGGGGGCATTTCAGGGGAGCTGTTTTTT.

This rearrangement joins TRBV28 to TRBJ2-1; 11 nucleotides align to TRBD2. Unmatched junction bases numbered 8, after V lost 7 bases and J lost 6 bases. The CDR3 loop spans 15 amino acids. Germline values: CDR1 MDHEN, CDR2 SYDVKM. The CDR3 DNA sequence: TGTGCCAGCACTGTACTAGCGGGAGCAACCAATGAGCAGTTCTTC. Protein sequence: CASTVLAGATNEQFF.